The 18 T cell receptor beta chains given below trace back to one sample, sequenced in a study of blood T cell repertoires in COVID-19. Measured with immunoSEQ multiplex PCR; TCRdb has only the in-frame clones, and not every one. The repertoire holds tens of thousands of clones, with over 90% as singletons. The source material was peripheral blood. The receptors shown here come from a woman older than 75 with acute or convalescent COVID-19.

This sequence joins TRBV30 and TRBJ1-2, with no clear D. V lost 0 bases and J lost 2, with 10 bases in between. This CDR3 spans 14 amino acids. Germline CDR1 GTSNPN, CDR2 SVGIG (reference sequence). CDR3 nucleotides: TGTGCCTGGAGTGTAGAGTTTATGAACTATGGCTACACCTTC. It yields the protein CAWSVEFMNYGYTF.

This clone was counted once. This chain joins TRBV9 and TRBJ2-2; TRBD2 matches 8 bases. V gave up 0 bases and J gave up 4 bases; unmatched junction bases: 5. CDR1 and CDR2 (germline): SGDLS, YYNGEE. CDR3 length: 16 amino acids. This CDR3 is CASSVGPSGSTGELFF. CDR3 nucleotides: TGTGCCAGCAGCGTAGGTCCTAGCGGGTCCACCGGGGAGCTGTTTTTT.

The CDR3 bases are TGTGCCAGCAGCCCGAGTAGGAGAGGGCTGTTTTTT. Translation: CASSPSRRGLFF. The rearrangement uses TRBV13 and TRBJ2-2; D gene uncertain. The V gene lost 5 bases and the J gene lost 13 bases, with 14 bases spanning the gap. The CDR3 covers 12 residues. Per the germline V gene, CDR1 is PRHDT and CDR2 is FYEKMQ (reference sequence).

Here the CDR3 DNA reads TGCGCCAGCAGCCTCTACAGGGGGTCATCCGAGCAGTACTTC. It specifies CASSLYRGSSEQYF. The chain is built from TRBV4-3 and TRBJ2-7, with 8 bases fitting TRBD1. The CDR3 has 14 residues. V lost 4 bases, J lost 6 bases, and 8 bases stayed unmatched. CDR1 is LGHNA, CDR2 YSLEER, per germline.

Here the CDR3 reads CASSIPHRVLLYSNQPQHF. CDR3 nucleotide sequence: TGTGCCAGTAGTATCCCTCACAGGGTTCTCCTTTATAGCAATCAGCCCCAGCATTTT. This chain connects TRBV19 to TRBJ1-5; D possibly corresponds to TRBD1 (6 bases). V lost 3 bases and J lost 0, with 21 bases in between. CDR1 and CDR2 (germline): LNHDA, SQIVND (reference sequence). The CDR3 sequence is 19 residues long. The full variable domain, rest sourced from reference TRBV19 and TRBJ1-5, is DGGITQSPKYLFRKEGQNVTLSCEQNLNHDAMYWYRQDPGQGLRLIYYSQIVNDFQKGDIAEGYSVSREKKESFPLTVTSAQKNPTAFYLCASSIPHRVLLYSNQPQHFGDGTRLSIL.

As for this clone: The junction shows a germline mismatch at one end, possibly a read error. The chain combines TRBV6-6 with TRBJ2-7; 14 nucleotides agree with TRBD2. The CDR3 totals 16 residues. Germline V gene sequence: CDR1 MNHNY, CDR2 SVGAGI (reference sequence). The CDR3 coding sequence is TGTGCCAGCAGTGACTCCGGGACTAGCGGGAGATACGAGCAGTACTTC. The encoded protein is CASSDSGTSGRYEQYF.

This chain's CDR3 is CASSFSQGGTGGEQFF. CDR3 nucleotides: TGTGCCAGCAGCTTTTCACAAGGGGGAACGGGCGGTGAGCAGTTCTTC. The chain has TRBV11-2 and TRBJ2-1; possible D gene TRBD1, 6 bases. The length of the CDR3 is 16 residues. Germline CDR1 reads SGHAT; CDR2 reads FQNNGV. V was shortened by 3 bases and J by 9 bases, with 21 bases between the two germline ends.

The chain uses TRBV30 and TRBJ1-4; 10 bases line up with TRBD1. Looked up from germline, CDR1 is GTSNPN and CDR2 is SVGIG (reference sequence). The J segment lost 8 bases and the V segment lost 2 bases, leaving 20 bases of the junction unmatched. The CDR3 consists of 19 residues. For the CDR3, the DNA is TGTGCCTGGAGTCCACGGAGAAAGAGCACGGGACAGGGGCGAGAAAAACTGTTTTTT. Residues: CAWSPRRKSTGQGREKLFF.

In this sample, this clone turned up a few times. The chain couples TRBV10-1 to TRBJ1-1, with 9 nucleotides matching TRBD1. Germline V gene data show CDR1 as WNHNN and CDR2 as SYGVQD (reference sequence). Trimming took 7 bases from V and 0 from J; bases not matched to a gene: 9. CDR3 length: 16 residues. The CDR3 loop is CASNSQGAVLNTEAFF. The DNA of the CDR3 is TGCGCCAGCAACTCACAGGGGGCGGTTTTGAACACTGAAGCTTTCTTT.

The chain employs TRBV3-1 (or the pseudogene TRBV3-2) and TRBJ2-3; TRBD2 aligns across 7 bases. The V gene end was trimmed by 1 base and the J gene end by 5 bases; junction bases not matched to a gene: 9. The CDR3 is 16 residues long. Germline V gene data show CDR1 as LGHDT and CDR2 as YNNKEL (reference sequence). CDR3 coding DNA: TGTGCCAGCAGCCAAGGGCTAGCGGTCACGGGAGATACGCAGTATTTT. Protein product: CASSQGLAVTGDTQYF.

The chain couples TRBV19 to TRBJ1-1; D is possibly TRBD1 (6 bases). CDR3 length: 14 residues. Germline V gene data show CDR1 as LNHDA and CDR2 as SQIVND (reference sequence). The V end lost 6 bases, the J end lost 0 bases, and 11 bases lay between the germline ends. CDR3: CASRAGDMNTEAFF. The CDR3 DNA follows: TGTGCCAGTAGGGCAGGGGATATGAACACTGAAGCTTTCTTT.

The chain recombines TRBV7-2 with TRBJ1-2; TRBD1 matches at 7 bases. With V trimmed by 4 bases and J by 8 bases, 13 bases remained unmatched. The CDR3 sequence is 15 residues long. Per the germline V gene, CDR1 is SGHTA and CDR2 is FQGNSA. CDR3 sequence reads: CASSSPTGIASGYTF. As DNA, the CDR3 is TGTGCCAGCAGCTCCCCGACAGGGATCGCGTCCGGCTACACCTTC.

The rearrangement links TRBV6-5 to TRBJ2-7, with TRBD2 matching over 7 bases. The CDR3 totals 16 residues. The J segment lost 3 bases and the V segment lost 0 bases, leaving 8 bases of the junction unmatched. Germline V CDR1 and CDR2: MNHEY, SVGAGI. The CDR3 sequence: CASSYSRSGDLYEQYF. CDR3 bases: TGTGCCAGCAGTTACTCGCGGAGCGGGGACCTCTACGAGCAGTACTTC.

J is TRBJ2-1 and V is TRBV6-6, with D hard to call. The CDR3 consists of 16 residues. V was cut by 0 bases and J by 4 bases, with 13 bases left in between. The germline gives CDR1 MNHNY, CDR2 SVGAGI (reference sequence). The CDR3 DNA reads as TGTGCCAGCAGTTACTCGGCAGCCAGAGGTTACAATGAGCAGTTCTTC. Amino acid sequence: CASSYSAARGYNEQFF.

The chain uses TRBV4-2 and TRBJ1-6; TRBD1 matches 7 bases. V trimming: 0 bases; J trimming: 17 bases; junction bases outside the gene matches: 7. Germline lookup yields CDR1 LGHNA and CDR2 YNFKEQ. The CDR3 has 13 residues. The DNA for the CDR3 is TGTGCCAGCAGCCAAGATCTGGGACAGAGGGTCCACTTT. Protein product: CASSQDLGQRVHF.

This clone was observed once. The chain links TRBV2 to TRBJ2-1; tentative D call: TRBD1 (6 bases). Trimming cost V 6 bases and J 10 bases, with 19 bases left between them. The germline gives CDR1 SNHLY, CDR2 FYNNEI. CDR3 length: 14 amino acids. CDR3 in DNA: TGTGCCAGCAGAGGGGGACCCACCCCTGGGGAGCAGTTCTTC. As protein: CASRGGPTPGEQFF.

The rearrangement joins TRBV4-2 to TRBJ1-4; possibly TRBD1 for D (6 bases). V was clipped by 1 base and J by 6 bases, with 12 bases between them. From germline, CDR1 is LGHNA and CDR2 YNFKEQ. The CDR3 consists of 15 residues. The CDR3 DNA reads TGTGCCAGCAGCCAAGGGACAGCGCCCGATGAAAAACTGTTTTTT. Protein product: CASSQGTAPDEKLFF.

This chain uses TRBV21-1 with TRBJ2-2; no DNA check was done on the table's D call, TRBD1. TRBV21-1 is listed as a pseudogene. The CDR3 consists of 17 residues. The CDR3 coding sequence is TGTGCCAGCAGCAGGGACGATTATATACAGGGTCCCGGGGAGCTGTTTTTT. Protein sequence: CASSRDDYIQGPGELFF.